This T cell receptor (beta chain) was documented in a study of T-cell reconstitution after alpha-beta-depleted transplantation in children (dated by TCRdb to the mid-2010s). Study-level background: Using TCR repertoire profiling, the study quantitatively followed how T-cell immune reconstitution unfolded in children after TCRalphabeta/CD19-depleted allogeneic hematopoietic cell transplantation. Here is what the overall study found, with its caveats: Hyperexpanded clone frequencies declined over subsequent months; after one year, T-cell counts and TCRbeta diversity were mostly attributed to newly produced T cells. The apparently early recovery of alphabetaT-cell counts about two months after transplant reportedly depended on only several hundred rapidly expanded clones that came from non-depleted graft cells. In some patients, the high TCRbeta diversity seen at day 60 was put down to recipient T cells and intrathymic progenitors that had survived conditioning.

The library came from PCR. Sequencing relied on an Illumina HiSeq 2500. TCR library preparation used molecular barcoding, with unique molecular identifiers applied to normalize quantification of the TCRbeta repertoire. TCRdb itself trimmed the public reads at Q25 with fastp, ran MiXCR and retained productive beta chains. Rows are combined by CDR3 protein, so each entry shows the most common genes and DNA. For this sample the table gives about 3,100 distinct CDR3 sequences, of which approximately 10% were detected only once. In total, the top ten clones hold roughly 80% of the sample. This clonotype was found many times. The antigen this receptor binds is unknown. Base qualities are not at hand, and no much larger clone is one base apart. Trimming removed 6 bases from V and 4 bases from J, leaving 13 bases between the germline ends. Counted from cysteine to phenylalanine, this CDR3 has 14 amino acids. The sequence is cut down to CDR3 DNA, 42 bases in frame from base 1. CDR1 and CDR2 are read off the germline V gene as MDHEN and SYDVKM.

According to the study, the label for this sample's treatment or condition signals: allogeneic hematopoietic cell transplantation with graft depleted of TCRalphabeta T cells and CD19 B cells. The transplant recipients were children given TCRalphabeta/CD19-depleted allogeneic hematopoietic cell grafts. The material sequenced was PBMCs, mostly from graft donor cells, taken 360 days after TCRalphabeta/CD19-depleted stem cell transplant. The sequence joins TRBV28 to TRBJ1-3, with the identity of the D gene unclear. The clonotype comes from a patient under 10 years old who had a stem cell transplant for inherited bone marrow failure, so the T cells may come from the graft donor. CDR3 reads: CASSRPPRGNTIYF. The bases read TGTGCCAGCAGCAGACCCCCGCGGGGAAACACCATATATTTT.